Below, one T cell receptor beta chain is given with its context. Its specificity is not known. The table came from immunoSEQ multiplex PCR; TCRdb's copy has only in-frame clones and leaves some out. The sample includes 120,000 to 150,000 clones, 92% seen only once; the top ten take just over 3%. The data derive from a study of T cell responses to AZD1222 COVID-19 vaccine. In the study overall: Samples with a second dose at about 4 or about 12 weeks were pooled together.

Study-level results: Clonal diversity may have been underestimated, and the donors were mostly white British, with more females than males. All repertoire sampling was performed exclusively after the peak T cell response. Recipients of two AZD1222 doses showed rising Spike-specific TCR breadth and depth.

Germline CDR1 and CDR2: LNHDA and SQIVND (reference sequence). Germline trimming cut 5 bases from V and 7 bases from J; bases unmatched to any gene: 10. The CDR3 runs to 15 residues. The source of this sequence is an adult in good health. The genes are TRBV19 and TRBJ1-1; 10 positions match TRBD1. This sample comprised peripheral blood, obtained on day 0 of AZD1222 vaccination. The CDR3: CASSPTDRGLIEAFF. CDR3 in DNA: TGTGCCAGTAGTCCAACAGACAGGGGGCTTATTGAAGCTTTCTTT.